This T cell receptor beta chain derives from a study of cytomegalovirus exposure and HLA in healthy donors. Amplification used 60 Vbeta primers and 13 Jbeta primers. Assay: immunoSEQ multiplex PCR; the TCRdb copy retains only in-frame clones and omits some. This sample's table has 70,000 or so clones. This CDR3 has 14 residues. With V trimmed by 6 bases and J by 2 bases, 2 bases remained unmatched. Germline CDR1 reads MDHEN; CDR2 reads SYDVKM. This clonotype originated in a female donor in good health and CMV-seropositive. The rearrangement links TRBV28 to TRBJ2-3, with 10 positions matching TRBD1. The sample comprised PBMCs. DNA for the CDR3: TGTGCCAGCAGGACAGGGGGCACCACAGATACGCAGTATTTT. This translates into CASRTGGTTDTQYF.